The 21 T cell receptor beta chains in this list originate from one sample, sequenced in a study of T cells in Graves' hyperthyroidism and ophthalmopathy. Amplified TCR beta CDR3 regions came from RNA transcripts. HTBI primers were the set used in a first-round RT-PCR of the TCR CDR3. Each CDR3 protein gets one entry after TCRdb re-called the multiplex PCR reads with MiXCR. The sample consists of 730,000 or so distinct CDR3 sequences, roughly a sixth of them appearing once. Sequencing was performed on blood. Source of these receptors: a woman in her 50s with Graves' hyperthyroidism that later progressed to Graves' ophthalmopathy.

About this clonotype itself: Just one base apart from a much larger clone, this may be a read error. The rearrangement joins TRBV12-3 or TRBV12-4 to TRBJ1-6, with 10 nucleotides matching TRBD1. The CDR3 length is 16 residues. The CDR3 nucleotides read TGTACCAGCAGTCCCCGGACAGGGGGTGGAAATTCACCCCTCCACTTT. This translates into CTSSPRTGGGNSPLHF.

This clonotype has a count of ten or more. V and J are TRBV11-2 and TRBJ2-2, with D possibly being TRBD2 (6 bases). V dropped 3 bases and J dropped 3 bases, with 11 bases sitting between them. Germline V gives CDR1 SGHAT, CDR2 FQNNGV. This CDR3 is built from 15 residues. In DNA form, the CDR3 reads TGTGCCAGCAGCTTTCCCGGAGGGTACACCGGGGAGCTGTTTTTT. It translates to CASSFPGGYTGELFF.

This clonotype was seen ten or more times. The chain combines TRBV7-9 with TRBJ2-2; no clear D gene. V lost 4 bases, J lost 0 bases, and 12 bases lay in between. This CDR3 is 16 amino acids long. The germline gives CDR1 SEHNR, CDR2 FQNEAQ (reference sequence). CDR3 sequence: CASSSLRHANTGELFF. Written as DNA, the CDR3 is TGTGCCAGCAGCTCCTTACGACATGCGAACACCGGGGAGCTGTTTTTT.

The J gene is TRBJ2-7, the V gene TRBV6-5, with 8 bases aligning to TRBD2. This CDR3 is built from 15 residues. The V and J ends lost 2 bases and 2 bases, in that order; junction bases with no gene match: 5. Germline assignment: CDR1 MNHEY and CDR2 SVGAGI. CDR3 sequence reads: CASSYNGGGTYEQYF. As DNA, the CDR3 is TGTGCCAGCAGTTACAACGGGGGGGGGACCTACGAGCAGTACTTC.

About this clonotype: A much larger clone is a single base away; this may be a read error. The chain carries TRBV5-4 and TRBJ2-1; 8 nucleotides agree with TRBD2. The end of the DNA fits TRBJ2-7 better, so the J call may be wrong. The CDR3 loop spans 15 amino acids. CDR1 and CDR2 from the germline V gene are SGHNT and YYREEE (reference sequence). CDR3 amino acids: CASSSNAGGYNEQYF. CDR3 in DNA: TGTGCCAGCAGCTCGAATGCGGGGGGCTACAATGAGCAGTACTTC.

This clonotype occurred a few times. The chain employs TRBV7-2 and TRBJ2-7; D gene uncertain. V lost 6 bases to trimming and J lost 6 bases, with 9 bases between them. Per the germline V gene, CDR1 is SGHTA and CDR2 is FQGNSA. This CDR3 has 11 residues. The CDR3 region has the DNA TGTGCCAGCAGGTCGCGCGGCGAGCAGTACTTC. Residues: CASRSRGEQYF.

This clonotype was seen more than once but under ten times. This chain connects TRBV24-1 to TRBJ2-7; D is undetermined. V was trimmed by 7 bases and J by 4 bases, leaving 13 bases between them. Per the germline V gene, CDR1 is KGHDR and CDR2 is SFDVKD. There are 13 residues in the CDR3. CDR3 in DNA: TGTGCCACCAGCTTGGGCGATGCGTACGAGCAGTACTTC. Translated, it gives CATSLGDAYEQYF.

This clonotype was counted at least ten times. CDR3 sequence reads: CASRDPPSGGTYEQYF. The CDR3 DNA reads TGTGCCAGCAGGGATCCACCTAGCGGGGGGACCTACGAGCAGTACTTC. The chain joins TRBV6-2 or TRBV6-3 to TRBJ2-7, with TRBD2 identical over 11 bases. Germline loops: CDR1 MNHEY, CDR2 SVGEGT. This CDR3 comprises 16 residues. V lost 6 bases and J lost 2; bases outside the gene matches: 9.

This clonotype has just a few counts. CDR3 sequence reads: CASSELLRENTEAFF. As DNA, the CDR3 is TGTGCCAGCAGTGAGCTGCTGAGAGAGAACACTGAAGCTTTCTTT. The J gene is TRBJ1-1, the V gene TRBV6-1; no clear D gene. Trimming left V 3 bases short and J 1 base short, with 12 bases between. There are 15 residues in the CDR3. Germline V lookup: CDR1 MNHNS, CDR2 SASEGT.

Ten or more counts support this clonotype. Here the CDR3 reads CASSSAEPWAGEQYF. Here the CDR3 DNA reads TGCGCCAGCAGCTCGGCCGAGCCTTGGGCCGGCGAGCAGTACTTC. This chain connects TRBV5-1 to TRBJ2-7; D call uncertain. The CDR3 runs to 15 residues. The germline V and J ends were trimmed by 3 bases and 6 bases, with 19 bases remaining between them. Germline V lookup: CDR1 SGHRS, CDR2 YFSETQ.

In this sample, this clonotype turned up many times. The rearrangement links TRBV20-1 to TRBJ1-2; 7 nucleotides align to TRBD1. The V segment lost 3 bases and the J segment 3 bases; nucleotides outside the gene matches: 4. The CDR3 covers 13 residues. Germline CDR1 is DFQATT and CDR2 is SNEGSKA (reference sequence). CDR3 coding DNA: TGCAGTGCTAGTGTCCAGGGGGACTATGGCTACACCTTC. Translation gives CSASVQGDYGYTF.

Here the CDR3 reads CASRAGGTANTEAFF. Here the CDR3 DNA reads TGTGCCAGCAGGGCTGGTGGGACAGCGAACACTGAAGCTTTCTTT. The chain joins TRBV6-1 to TRBJ1-1, with 7 bases that match TRBD1. Germline V gene lookup returns CDR1 MNHNS and CDR2 SASEGT. V shed 6 bases, J shed 1 base, and the junction held 8 bases outside the gene matches. CDR3 length: 15 amino acids.

The table lists this clonotype with many counts. The chain couples TRBV5-1 to TRBJ2-3; D is ambiguous. Germline V lookup: CDR1 SGHRS, CDR2 YFSETQ. V was pared by 0 bases and J by 4 bases, with 15 bases between. This CDR3 has 16 amino acids. The CDR3 nucleotides read TGCGCCAGCAGCTTGGTCTTTTCTGTGACGGCAGATACGCAGTATTTT. This translates into CASSLVFSVTADTQYF.

The chain recombines TRBV3-1 with TRBJ1-3; D remains ambiguous. This CDR3 contains 12 residues. V dropped 3 bases and J dropped 7 bases, with 7 bases sitting between them. CDR1 and CDR2 from the germline V gene are LGHDT and YNNKEL (reference sequence). The CDR3 sequence: CASSQVSNTIYF. CDR3 bases: TGTGCCAGCAGCCAGGTCTCGAACACCATATATTTT. Full variable domain (outside the CDR3, taken from reference TRBV3-1 and TRBJ1-3): DTAVSQTPKYLVTQMGNDKSIKCEQNLGHDTMYWYKQDSKKFLKIMFSYNNKELIINETVPNRFSPKSPDKAHLNLHINSLELGDSAVYFCASSQVSNTIYFGEGSWLTVV.

This chain uses TRBV5-1 with TRBJ1-6, with 7 bases matching TRBD1. Per the germline V gene, CDR1 is SGHRS and CDR2 is YFSETQ. This CDR3 is built from 15 residues. V shed 5 bases and J 5 bases; nucleotides not matched to a gene: 7. The CDR3 region is CASRTRQGNNSPLHF. The CDR3 DNA sequence: TGCGCCAGCAGAACAAGACAGGGCAATAATTCACCCCTCCACTTT.

The CDR3 DNA follows: TGTGCCAGTAGTGAACAGGGCTGGGACCAGCCCCAGCATTTT. Its protein is CASSEQGWDQPQHF. The genes are TRBV19 and TRBJ1-5; D may be TRBD1 (6 bases). The CDR3 loop spans 14 amino acids. Per germline, CDR1 LNHDA and CDR2 SQIVND (reference sequence). The ends were cut back, 5 bases at V and 7 bases at J, with 15 bases in the middle.

This clonotype was picked up many times. This chain connects TRBV2 to TRBJ1-4; TRBD1 aligns across 7 bases. The length of the CDR3 is 11 residues. In germline, CDR1 is SNHLY, CDR2 FYNNEI. V was clipped by 9 bases and J by 6 bases; unmatched bases: 1. CDR3 nucleotide sequence: TGTGCCAGTGACAGGGATGAAAAACTGTTTTTT. Translating gives CASDRDEKLFF.

The rearrangement uses TRBV7-9 and TRBJ2-1; D unclear. CDR1 and CDR2 (germline): SEHNR, FQNEAQ (reference sequence). The CDR3 is made up of 13 amino acids. Trimming removed 5 bases at V and 8 bases at J, with 13 bases between. The CDR3 spells CASSPPDRDEQFF. The CDR3 DNA sequence: TGTGCCAGCAGCCCCCCGGACCGCGATGAGCAGTTCTTC.

The chain couples TRBV6-1 to TRBJ2-5; D is unresolved. This CDR3 has 15 amino acids. Germline values: CDR1 MNHNS, CDR2 SASEGT. Trimming removed 7 bases from V and 3 bases from J, with 18 bases in between. The CDR3 is CASKTNPPKKETQYF. The CDR3 DNA reads as TGTGCCAGCAAGACCAACCCACCGAAGAAAGAGACCCAGTACTTC.

This clonotype turned up a few times. The chain employs TRBV7-3 and TRBJ2-1, with D uncertain. The V gene's germline CDR1 is SGHTA and CDR2 FQGTGA. This CDR3 has 15 residues. V shed 1 base and J shed 0 bases, with 7 bases lying between them. The CDR3 sequence: CASSLMHSSYNEQFF. CDR3 nucleotide sequence: TGTGCCAGCAGCTTAATGCATAGCTCCTACAATGAGCAGTTCTTC.

This clonotype was counted at least ten times. The J gene is TRBJ1-1, the V gene TRBV5-1; a possible D gene is TRBD1 (5 bases). Germline CDR1 SGHRS, CDR2 YFSETQ. V lost 2 bases, J lost 2 bases, and 10 bases lay in between. The CDR3 is 14 residues long. This chain's CDR3 is CASSFGGSNTEAFF. The CDR3 DNA follows: TGCGCCAGCAGCTTCGGGGGAAGCAACACTGAAGCTTTCTTT.